The source of this T cell receptor (beta chain) is a study of identical twins (TCRdb year 2016). As for the study more broadly: TCR alpha and beta repertoires from monozygotic twins, unrelated adults of various ages and cord blood were deep-sequenced to test whether fetal clonotypes persist. Replicate twin experiments were performed at different times using different library preparation protocols to rule out contamination. Overall results and qualifications from the work: Abundant cord blood beta clonotypes carried fewer insertions; young adult naive repertoires showed a weaker similar trend, while memory repertoires showed none. In monozygotic twins, recombination models systematically underestimated out-of-frame TCR alpha sharing, but the models matched the sharing seen between unrelated individuals. Because the same donors could not be followed over many years, the conclusions relied on cross-sectional statistical analysis. A weaker excess of twin sharing was found in beta out-of-frame sequences because the signal-to-noise ratio was lowered by fewer shared sequences. Compared with coincidental sharing between unrelated individuals, out-of-frame TCR alpha sequences shared between twins showed an excess of sequences with low generation probability. Zero-insertion analyses could be partly confounded by invariant T cells such as MAIT and iNKT, though diverse VJ usage argued against such confounding for most clonotypes.

Between the V and J ends, shortened by 5 bases and 12 bases respectively, the junction contains 20 bases. CDR1 SGHVS and CDR2 FQNEAQ were looked up in the germline V gene. The CDR3 starts with the cysteine, ends with the phenylalanine, and has 14 residues. The DNA shown is the 42-base CDR3, in frame from base 1. Every donor in the study was a healthy Caucasian. Three pairs of female monozygotic twins, all aged 18 to 29 years, were included in the twin cohort. Peripheral blood mononuclear cells were the source from which RNA for the TCR libraries was isolated. Notes on this clonotype: Its antigen is still unknown. Nothing much larger sits one base from this clone, and base qualities are not available.

Libraries came from 5' RACE. Instrument used: Illumina HiSeq 2000. Template switching introduced a universal primer binding site; the final cDNA contained a unique molecular identifier, enabling accurate counting of TCR cDNA molecules. First-strand cDNA for TCR alpha and beta chains was synthesized from specific primers in the conserved constant-segment region. Each cDNA library was double barcoded, with a SMART-Mk sample barcode plus Illumina barcodes, to control for contamination. TruSeq adapter sequences along with Illumina sample barcodes were introduced in two successive PCR steps. The TCR alpha and beta cDNA libraries were sequenced on the Illumina HiSeq platform using custom primers. The original pipeline was this. MiGEC was used to process raw reads and extract unique molecular identifiers, and MiXCR was used to find CDR3 positions. Recombination models were inferred per individual with the repgenHMM and IGoR tools using an EM algorithm. Shared clonotypes were analyzed with the tcR package in R, and sharing was normalized by the product of cloneset sizes. Out-of-frame nonproductive sequences were analyzed to study raw recombination free of thymic and clonal selection effects. TCRdb itself trimmed the public reads at Q25 with fastp, ran MiXCR and retained productive beta chains. All rows with the same CDR3 protein become a single entry with the most common DNA and genes. These V and J calls derive from TCRdb rather than the authors' analysis. For this sample the table gives roughly 630,000 distinct CDR3 sequences, of which about 7.1% were detected only once. 1.6% of the sample belongs to the ten largest clones.

These data also formed part of another study, on yellow fever vaccine responses in identical twins. The second study's paper adds: According to the authors, in identical twins the way T cells responded to vaccination appeared partly convergent and partly personalized. In the study, vaccine-responding T cell clones were precisely tracked in identical twins.

The rearranged segments are TRBV7-8 and TRBJ2-1; no D gene can be assigned with confidence. The TCR originated in a woman younger than 35 in good health. The sequenced material came from PBMCs. CDR3 protein: CASSPKSILEVQFF. The bases are TGTGCCAGCAGCCCTAAGAGTATTCTAGAGGTGCAGTTCTTC. Outside the CDR3, residues come from the reference TRBV7-8 and TRBJ2-1 proteins, so the full variable domain is: GAGVSQSPRYKVAKRGQDVALRCDPISGHVSLFWYQQALGQGPEFLTYFQNEAQLDKSGLPSDRFFAERPEGSVSTLKIQRTQQEDSAVYLCASSPKSILEVQFFGPGTRLTVL.